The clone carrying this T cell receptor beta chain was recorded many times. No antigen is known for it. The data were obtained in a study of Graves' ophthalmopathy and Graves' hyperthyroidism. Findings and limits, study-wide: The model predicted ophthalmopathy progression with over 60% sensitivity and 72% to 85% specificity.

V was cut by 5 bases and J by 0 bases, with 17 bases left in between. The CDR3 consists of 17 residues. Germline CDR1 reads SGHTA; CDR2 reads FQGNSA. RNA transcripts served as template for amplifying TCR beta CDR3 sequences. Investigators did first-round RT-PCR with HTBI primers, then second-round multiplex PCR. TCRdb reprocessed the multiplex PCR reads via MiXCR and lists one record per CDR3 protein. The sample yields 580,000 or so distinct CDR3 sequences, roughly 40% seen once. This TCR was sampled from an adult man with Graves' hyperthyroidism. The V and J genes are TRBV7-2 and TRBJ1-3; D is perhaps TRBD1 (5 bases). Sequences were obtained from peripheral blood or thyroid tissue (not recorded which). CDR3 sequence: CASSHPRDGYSGNTIYF. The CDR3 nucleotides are TGTGCCAGCAGCCACCCCCGGGACGGATACTCTGGAAACACCATATATTTT.